The 18 T cell receptor beta chains reported below all come from one sample, sequenced in a study of regulatory T cells in long-lasting Graves disease. Time point reported: newly diagnosed GD, antithyroid drugs for less than 3 months. Generation of the TCR library employed RNA extracted from PBMCs. The TCR beta library used iRepertoire HTBI primers with Arm-PCR amplification of CDR3. TCRdb recomputed calls from the multiplex PCR reads with MiXCR, one row per CDR3 protein. The sample consists of about 450,000 distinct CDR3 sequences, about 14% of them appearing once. These same data were also listed under a study on T cells in Graves' hyperthyroidism and ophthalmopathy.

The source material was peripheral blood mononuclear cells (PBMCs), sampled at new diagnosis, from a patient treated with antithyroid drugs. The receptor set was obtained from a woman in her 50s with Graves disease.

This clonotype came up a few times. This sequence joins TRBV11-3 and TRBJ2-1, with TRBD2 matching 8 bases. Trimming at V came to 3 bases and at J to 4 bases, leaving 5 bases not matched to a gene. The length of the CDR3 is 15 residues. From germline, CDR1 is SGHNT and CDR2 YENEEA. CDR3: CASSFSLAGYNEQFF. The CDR3 region has the DNA TGTGCCAGCAGCTTTAGCCTAGCGGGTTACAATGAGCAGTTCTTC.

This clonotype was seen ten or more times. V gene TRBV11-1 combines with J gene TRBJ2-3; 7 bases align to TRBD1. Germline-derived CDR1 and CDR2 are SGHAT and FQDESV (reference sequence). V was clipped by 4 bases and J by 0 bases; unmatched bases: 1. This CDR3 is built from 14 residues. This CDR3 is CASSYRGSTDTQYF. CDR3 nucleotides: TGTGCCAGCAGCTACAGGGGTAGCACAGATACGCAGTATTTT.

The V and J genes are TRBV9 and TRBJ2-2, with D unclear. The germline V gene has CDR1 SGDLS and CDR2 YYNGEE. This CDR3 comprises 15 residues. V was pared by 0 bases and J by 3 bases, with 9 bases between. CDR3 in amino acids: CASSVENSYTGELFF. The CDR3 nucleotides are TGTGCCAGCAGCGTAGAGAACAGCTACACCGGGGAGCTGTTTTTT.

In this sample, this clonotype turned up many times. This rearrangement joins TRBV12-3 or TRBV12-4 to TRBJ2-2, with 8 positions matching TRBD1. Unmatched junction bases numbered 7, after V lost 2 bases and J lost 8 bases. The CDR3 covers 15 residues. The CDR3: CASSLLGTGRGELFF. DNA of the CDR3: TGTGCCAGCAGTTTACTCGGGACAGGCAGGGGGGAGCTGTTTTTT.

This clonotype occurred a few times. It may be a read error: a sequence one base away is much more abundant. The genes are TRBV2 and TRBJ1-5; perhaps TRBD1 as D (5 bases). V was shortened by 1 base and J by 1 base, with 8 bases between the two germline ends. The CDR3 is made up of 15 amino acids. CDR1 is SNHLY and CDR2 is FYNNEI in the germline V gene. CDR3 residues: CASSEGGASNQPQHF. CDR3 DNA sequence: TGTGCCAGCAGTGAAGGCGGGGCAAGCAATCAGCCCCAGCATTTT.

The rearrangement joins TRBV29-1 to TRBJ2-7; D tentatively fits TRBD1 or TRBD2 (5 bases each). The CDR3 runs to 11 residues. Germline CDR1 reads SQVTM; CDR2 reads ANQGSEA. Trimming removed 7 bases at V and 4 bases at J, with 11 bases between. The CDR3 nucleotides read TGCAGCGGAATTTGGGGGTACGAGCAGTACTTC. This sequence encodes CSGIWGYEQYF.

The CDR3 region has the DNA TGTGCCACAACCCAGGCCTCTTACCTTAACTATGGCTACACCTTC. Its translation is CATTQASYLNYGYTF. The rearrangement joins TRBV6-1 to TRBJ1-2; no reliable D call. Per germline, CDR1 MNHNS and CDR2 SASEGT. V lost 10 bases and J lost 1, with 19 bases in between. The CDR3 covers 15 residues.

J is TRBJ2-2 and V is TRBV24-1; unclear D gene. Trimming shortened V by 5 bases and J by 4 bases, and 16 bases separated the two germline ends. In germline, CDR1 is KGHDR, CDR2 SFDVKD. The CDR3 is made up of 16 amino acids. Here the CDR3 reads CATSAEDTSGTGELFF. The CDR3 bases are TGTGCCACCAGTGCAGAAGACACTTCGGGCACCGGGGAGCTGTTTTTT.

This clonotype was observed many times. This chain joins TRBV3-1 and TRBJ2-1; the D gene could be TRBD1 or TRBD2 (5 bases each). V gave up 1 base and J gave up 8 bases, with 9 bases separating them. In germline, CDR1 is LGHDT, CDR2 YNNKEL (reference sequence). The CDR3 runs to 13 residues. For the CDR3, the DNA is TGTGCCAGCAGCCAAGGTGGGGGTGATGAGCAGTTCTTC. Translated, it gives CASSQGGGDEQFF.

This clonotype showed up many times. The V call is TRBV7-9, the J call TRBJ2-1, with D perhaps being TRBD1 or TRBD2 (5 bases each). This CDR3 contains 15 residues. V was cut by 5 bases and J by 7 bases, with 18 bases left in between. CDR1 and CDR2 (germline): SEHNR, FQNEAQ (reference sequence). The CDR3 loop is CASSTGTPRGNEQFF. DNA of the CDR3: TGTGCCAGCAGCACCGGGACCCCGAGAGGAAATGAGCAGTTCTTC.

This clonotype was picked up many times. The chain carries TRBV28 and TRBJ2-3; the match to TRBD2 covers 11 bases. Unmatched junction bases numbered 5, after V lost 6 bases and J lost 3 bases. This CDR3 has 15 residues. From germline, CDR1 is MDHEN and CDR2 SYDVKM. Written as DNA, the CDR3 is TGTGCCAGCAGCCAACGACTAGCGGGGACAGATACGCAGTATTTT. Residues: CASSQRLAGTDTQYF.

The table lists this clonotype with many counts. The genes are TRBV7-3 and TRBJ2-3; 7 bases are a match to TRBD1. The CDR3 runs to 16 residues. Germline V CDR1 and CDR2: SGHTA, FQGTGA. The V gene end was trimmed by 3 bases and the J gene end by 2 bases; junction bases not matched to a gene: 8. CDR3 nucleotides: TGTGCCAGCAGCTTTACAGGGGCAGGGTACACAGATACGCAGTATTTT. Amino acids: CASSFTGAGYTDTQYF. The full variable domain, its missing parts supplied by reference TRBV7-3 and TRBJ2-3, is GAGVSQTPSNKVTEKGKYVELRCDPISGHTALYWYRQSLGQGPEFLIYFQGTGAADDSGLPNDRFFAVRPEGSVSTLKIQRTERGDSAVYLCASSFTGAGYTDTQYFGPGTRLTVL.

This clonotype came up a few times. V is TRBV9 and J is TRBJ1-2; D possibly corresponds to TRBD1 (6 bases). Germline V gene lookup returns CDR1 SGDLS and CDR2 YYNGEE. Trimming shortened V by 3 bases and J by 4 bases, and 19 bases separated the two germline ends. The CDR3 runs 16 residues. This CDR3 is CASSGQRHRGAYGYTF. The CDR3 nucleotides read TGTGCCAGCAGCGGACAGAGACACCGGGGGGCCTATGGCTACACCTTC.

This clonotype appeared many times. The chain combines TRBV2 with TRBJ2-7; TRBD2 might be the D (6 bases). Per the germline V gene, CDR1 is SNHLY and CDR2 is FYNNEI. This CDR3 spans 15 amino acids. V lost 2 bases, J lost 3 bases, and 14 bases lay in between. CDR3 sequence: CASSEPRDLYYEQYF. In DNA form, the CDR3 reads TGTGCCAGCAGTGAACCGCGGGACTTGTACTACGAGCAGTACTTC.

The table lists this clonotype with many counts. The chain is built from TRBV28 and TRBJ1-5; 7 positions match TRBD1. CDR3 length equals 15 residues. Germline CDR1 is MDHEN and CDR2 is SYDVKM. With V trimmed by 4 bases and J by 3 bases, 6 bases remained unmatched. The CDR3 here is CASSYRGWVNQPQHF. The CDR3 DNA reads as TGTGCCAGCAGTTACAGGGGATGGGTCAATCAGCCCCAGCATTTT.

Details on this clonotype: This may stem from a read error, because a much larger clone lies one nucleotide away. V gene TRBV28 combines with J gene TRBJ2-3; D remains ambiguous. The tail of the sequence fits TRBJ1-5 better, so the J call may be wrong. CDR1 MDHEN and CDR2 SYDVKM come from the germline V gene. The CDR3 loop spans 16 amino acids. In DNA, the CDR3 is TGTGCCAGCAGTCCGGAAGCGGGAGTCCGGGCAGATACGCAGCATTTT. This gives the protein CASSPEAGVRADTQHF.

The sample holds many counts of this clonotype. The chain carries TRBV6-2 or TRBV6-3 and TRBJ2-5; D gene ambiguous. The V gene lost 5 bases and the J gene lost 1 base, with 17 bases spanning the gap. The CDR3 contains 16 residues. The germline V gene has CDR1 MNHEY and CDR2 SVGEGT. As DNA, the CDR3 is TGTGCCAGCAGTGAAAGTCCCCTGGTGCCCCAAGAGACCCAGTACTTC. Translated: CASSESPLVPQETQYF.

The J gene is TRBJ2-7, the V gene TRBV28; 8 bases match TRBD2. Looked up from germline, CDR1 is MDHEN and CDR2 is SYDVKM. The CDR3 runs 16 residues. The V and J ends lost 4 bases and 2 bases, in that order; junction bases with no gene match: 10. The CDR3 here is CASSYHAGLVTYEQYF. The CDR3 DNA is TGTGCCAGCAGTTACCACGCGGGACTAGTCACCTACGAGCAGTACTTC. The full variable domain, its missing parts supplied by reference TRBV28 and TRBJ2-7, is DVKVTQSSRYLVKRTGEKVFLECVQDMDHENMFWYRQDPGLGLRLIYFSYDVKMKEKGDIPEGYSVSREKKERFSLILESASTNQTSMYLCASSYHAGLVTYEQYFGPGTRLTVT.